This paragraph reports one TCR beta chain. The antigen is unknown. The sample originates from a study of cytomegalovirus exposure and HLA in healthy donors. Vbeta (60) and Jbeta (13) primers were used in the PCR. The protocol was immunoSEQ multiplex PCR, while the TCRdb copy is restricted to in-frame clones and leaves out a portion. The table includes roughly 120,000 clones, nearly 80% detected once. General study points: A previous analysis found most TCR beta V segments productive roughly 87% or roughly 30% of the time. Reports credit the classifier with highly specific, highly sensitive diagnosis of cytomegalovirus status. V- and J-gene trimming in TCR beta was tied to a missense DCLRE1C variant by an analysis performed later.

Looked up from germline, CDR1 is MNHNY and CDR2 is SVGAGI (reference sequence). The CDR3 runs 15 residues. Germline trimming cut 6 bases from V and 8 bases from J; bases unmatched to any gene: 12. The sample was PBMCs. The V gene is TRBV6-6, the J gene TRBJ2-1; TRBD2 aligns across 8 bases. This clonotype originated in a woman aged 30 to 39 in good health and CMV-seropositive. The CDR3 region has the DNA TGTGCCAGCAGGCAGGGGACTAGTCTTATCCATGAGCAGTTCTTC. Protein product: CASRQGTSLIHEQFF.